Shown below are 20 T cell receptor beta chains from a single sample sequenced in a study of blood T cells in healthy people across ages (dated by TCRdb to between 2014 and 2017). The library was generated by 5' RACE. The sample was run on an Illumina HiSeq 2500. A second PCR of about 7 to 12 cycles was run with a J-beta primer mix and a sample-barcoded 5' primer. Using fastp at Q25 and MiXCR, TCRdb reprocessed the public reads and kept productive beta chains. Rows are unified per CDR3 protein, each entry keeping the most common DNA and genes. This sample comprises about 930,000 distinct CDR3 sequences, just under 30% of them detected only once. The ten largest clones represent more than 8.5% of the sample. The same specimen was also included in a second study, on T cells of mothers and their children.

Material: blood. These receptors all stem from a woman in her forties in good health.

V is TRBV9 and J is TRBJ1-1, with 9 nucleotides matching TRBD1. Trimming cost V 2 bases and J 8 bases; bases outside gene matches: 1. The CDR3 consists of 12 residues. Germline lookup yields CDR1 SGDLS and CDR2 YYNGEE. CDR3 nucleotide sequence: TGTGCCAGCAGCGTCGGGACAGGGGAAGCTTTCTTT. It is translated as CASSVGTGEAFF. Complete variable domain (other parts from reference TRBV9 and TRBJ1-1): DSGVTQTPKHLITATGQRVTLRCSPRSGDLSVYWYQQSLDQGLQFLIQYYNGEERAKGNILERFSAQQFPDLHSELNLSSLELGDSALYFCASSVGTGEAFFGQGTRLTVV.

This clonotype has a handful of counts. One junction end does not reproduce the germline sequence, and a read error may be involved. The chain uses TRBV4-3 and TRBJ2-7, with 9 bases fitting TRBD1. Per the germline V gene, CDR1 is LGHNA and CDR2 is YSLEER. The CDR3 consists of 14 residues. CDR3 coding DNA: TGCGCCAGCAGCCTGGACAGGGGCGCCTACGGGCAGTACTTC. It translates to CASSLDRGAYGQYF.

This clonotype was seen more than once but under ten times. This chain joins TRBV28 and TRBJ2-5; D may be TRBD1 (6 bases). The CDR3 has 20 residues. Trimming cost V 0 bases and J 2 bases, with 25 bases left between them. CDR1 is MDHEN, CDR2 SYDVKM, per germline. This chain's CDR3 is CASSLWGAGSGPLLQETQYF. The DNA of the CDR3 is TGTGCCAGCAGTTTATGGGGGGCTGGGTCGGGTCCCCTCCTTCAAGAGACCCAGTACTTC.

A note on this clonotype: This may be a read error: a much more frequent sequence differs by one nucleotide. The chain combines TRBV7-6 with TRBJ2-1; no definite D call. The CDR3 runs to 15 residues. From germline, CDR1 is SGHVS and CDR2 FNYEAQ. Trimming took off 1 base at V and 5 bases at J, with 12 bases between the two ends. CDR3 nucleotides: TGTGCCAGCAGCTTAGGCCGGATTAGCAACAATGAGCAGTTCTTC. Amino acid sequence: CASSLGRISNNEQFF.

V and J are TRBV21-1 and TRBJ2-1; the table's D gene call, TRBD2, was not cross checked with the DNA. TRBV21-1 represents a pseudogene. CDR3 size: 15 residues. The CDR3 DNA reads TGTACCAGCAGCAAAGTAGCGGGGGGATGCAATGAGCAGTTCTTC. Amino acid sequence: CTSSKVAGGCNEQFF.

This chain links TRBV28 with TRBJ1-1; perhaps TRBD1 as D (5 bases). Trimming stripped 7 bases from V and 11 bases from J, with 14 bases between. CDR1 and CDR2 from the germline V gene are MDHEN and SYDVKM. This CDR3 region has 11 residues. The CDR3 DNA reads TGTGCCAGCACCGGACATGAATGGGCTTTCTTT. Residues: CASTGHEWAFF.

The gene calls are TRBV28 and TRBJ2-7, with TRBD1 as a possible D gene (5 bases). The V end was cut by 5 bases, the J end by 2 bases, with 16 bases between. The CDR3 consists of 15 residues. The germline gives CDR1 MDHEN, CDR2 SYDVKM. CDR3 in amino acids: CASSPTRVFAYEQYF. CDR3 bases: TGTGCCAGCAGTCCAACCAGGGTTTTCGCCTACGAGCAGTACTTC.

As regards this clonotype: This likely comes from a read error, as the CDR3 has no conserved phenylalanine or tryptophan at its end. The genes are TRBV7-9 and TRBJ2-5; the D gene is possibly TRBD2 (5 bases). This CDR3 is 14 amino acids long. The V gene lost 5 bases and the J gene lost 2 bases, with 12 bases spanning the gap. Germline-derived CDR1 and CDR2 are SEHNR and FQNEAQ (reference sequence). CDR3 DNA: TGTGCCAGCAGCCCAGAGGGCCATCAAGAGACCCAGTACCTC. Translated, it gives CASSPEGHQETQYL.

This clonotype has just a few counts. This chain links TRBV6-6 with TRBJ2-2; maybe TRBD1 (6 bases). The CDR3 has 15 residues. Germline loops: CDR1 MNHNY, CDR2 SVGAGI (reference sequence). Between the trimmed V and J ends, which lost 4 bases and 1 base, there was a span of 10 bases. The CDR3 coding sequence is TGTGCCAGCAGTTGGGCAGGGGTGAACACCGGGGAGCTGTTTTTT. Protein product: CASSWAGVNTGELFF.

This clonotype was observed many times. The chain joins TRBV12-3 or TRBV12-4 to TRBJ2-1; a possible D gene is TRBD2 (6 bases). The ends were cut back, 5 bases at V and 2 bases at J, with 16 bases in the middle. The CDR3 extends over 16 amino acids. For the CDR3, the DNA is TGTGCCAGCAGTCCCCGCGTAGCGGTAACCTACAATGAGCAGTTCTTC. Amino acids: CASSPRVAVTYNEQFF.

This clonotype was detected ten times or more. The genes are TRBV27 and TRBJ2-5; possibly TRBD1 for D (6 bases). The CDR3 runs 18 residues. CDR1 MNHEY and CDR2 SMNVEV come from the germline V gene (reference sequence). The V end lost 6 bases, the J end lost 3 bases, and 26 bases lay between the germline ends. The CDR3 DNA is TGTGCCAGCAGGGGGGACACCCCGAGGCCCCCTATAAAAGAGACCCAGTACTTC. Translating gives CASRGDTPRPPIKETQYF.

This clonotype has ten or more counts. CDR3 protein: CASSEPTGGANVLTF. In nucleotides, the CDR3 is TGTGCCAGCAGTGAACCGACAGGTGGGGCCAACGTCCTGACTTTC. The V and J genes are TRBV6-1 and TRBJ2-6; the D gene is possibly TRBD1 (6 bases). Germline loops: CDR1 MNHNS, CDR2 SASEGT. With 2 bases removed from V and 3 bases from J, the gap between germline ends came to 8 bases. The CDR3 consists of 15 residues.

This clonotype appeared a few times. The chain has TRBV5-1 and TRBJ2-3; maybe TRBD2 (6 bases). Per the germline V gene, CDR1 is SGHRS and CDR2 is YFSETQ. V lost 3 bases, J lost 2 bases, and 13 bases lay in between. The CDR3 loop spans 15 amino acids. For the CDR3, the DNA is TGCGCCAGCAGCTCACTAGCTACCAACACAGATACGCAGTATTTT. It specifies CASSSLATNTDTQYF. The full variable domain, in which reference TRBV5-1 and TRBJ2-3 provide the parts outside the CDR3, is KAGVTQTPRYLIKTRGQQVTLSCSPISGHRSVSWYQQTPGQGLQFLFEYFSETQRNKGNFPGRFSGRQFSNSRSEMNVSTLELGDSALYLCASSSLATNTDTQYFGPGTRLTVL.

There are many counts of this clonotype. CDR3 amino acids: CASSYGGQNIQYF. The CDR3 DNA follows: TGCGCCAGCAGCTATGGCGGCCAAAACATTCAGTACTTC. This chain links TRBV5-1 with TRBJ2-4, with D hard to call. The CDR3 length is 13 residues. CDR1 is SGHRS, CDR2 YFSETQ, per germline. V was clipped by 3 bases and J by 5 bases, with 9 bases between them.

The V call is TRBV2, the J call TRBJ1-2; no firm D call. The CDR3 is 14 amino acids. V was clipped by 6 bases and J by 4 bases, with 15 bases between them. CDR1 is SNHLY, CDR2 FYNNEI, per germline. This chain's CDR3 is CASREITEIYGYTF. The CDR3 DNA follows: TGTGCCAGCAGGGAGATTACAGAAATCTATGGCTACACCTTC.

The chain links TRBV6-1 to TRBJ2-1; D might be TRBD2 (6 bases). Trimming cost V 3 bases and J 10 bases, with 19 bases left between them. This CDR3 has 15 amino acids. CDR1 is MNHNS and CDR2 is SASEGT in the germline V gene. CDR3 bases: TGTGCCAGCAGTGATGTCGGAGGGACTTCGTCCGAGCAGTTCTTC. This translates into CASSDVGGTSSEQFF.

With respect to this clonotype: Mismatch with germline at one junction end may stem from a read error. The chain has TRBV13 and TRBJ2-1; 11 positions match TRBD2. Per the germline V gene, CDR1 is PRHDT and CDR2 is FYEKMQ (reference sequence). The CDR3 consists of 14 residues. CDR3 nucleotide sequence: TGTGCCAGCAGCGTCAGACTAGCGGGGAATGAACAGTTCTTC. This translates into CASSVRLAGNEQFF. The full variable domain, its missing parts supplied by reference TRBV13 and TRBJ2-1, is AAGVIQSPRHLIKEKRETATLKCYPIPRHDTVYWYQQGPGQDPQFLISFYEKMQSDKGSIPDRFSAQQFSDYHSELNMSSLELGDSALYFCASSVRLAGNEQFFGPGTRLTVL.

V gene TRBV11-2 combines with J gene TRBJ1-1; TRBD1 is a possible D gene (5 bases). The CDR3 covers 14 residues. Germline V gene sequence: CDR1 SGHAT, CDR2 FQNNGV. The V end lost 1 base, the J end lost 4 bases, and 10 bases lay between the germline ends. For the CDR3, the DNA is TGTGCCAGCAGCTTAGTTGGGGGGGTCACTGAAGCTTTCTTT. Translated: CASSLVGGVTEAFF.

V gene TRBV29-1 combines with J gene TRBJ2-1; 11 nucleotides match TRBD2. Germline CDR1 SQVTM, CDR2 ANQGSEA. The CDR3 is 16 amino acids. J gave up 4 bases and V 4 bases, and 9 bases lay outside the gene matches. The CDR3 nucleotides are TGCAGCGTTGCCCCCCGGCTAGCGGGGGGTTACAATGAGCAGTTCTTC. Translation gives CSVAPRLAGGYNEQFF.

This clonotype occurred many times. This chain links TRBV12-3 or TRBV12-4 with TRBJ1-2, with a tentative D call TRBD1 (6 bases). Trimming removed 8 bases at V and 7 bases at J, with 14 bases between. The CDR3 consists of 12 residues. The DNA for the CDR3 is TGTGCCAGCGGGGGGGCAGGTAGTGGCTACACCTTC. This codes for CASGGAGSGYTF.